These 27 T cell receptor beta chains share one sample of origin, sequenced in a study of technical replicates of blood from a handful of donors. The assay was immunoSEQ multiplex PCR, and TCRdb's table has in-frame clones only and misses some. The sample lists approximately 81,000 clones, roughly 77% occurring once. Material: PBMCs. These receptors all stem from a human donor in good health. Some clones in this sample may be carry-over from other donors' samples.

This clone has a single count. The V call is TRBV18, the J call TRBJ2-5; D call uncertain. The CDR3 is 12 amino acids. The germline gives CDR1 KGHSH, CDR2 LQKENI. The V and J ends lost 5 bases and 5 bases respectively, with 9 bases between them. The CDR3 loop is CASSSSAETQYF. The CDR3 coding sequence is TGTGCCAGCTCATCTAGTGCGGAGACCCAGTACTTC.

The CDR3 bases are TGCAGCGTTGAGGTCCCAGGGGGCAATCAGCCCCAGCATTTT. Encoded protein: CSVEVPGGNQPQHF. The chain is built from TRBV29-1 and TRBJ1-5; tentatively, D is TRBD1 (6 bases). CDR1 is SQVTM, CDR2 ANQGSEA, per germline. The CDR3 is 14 residues long. Trimming removed 3 bases from V and 2 bases from J, with 11 bases in between.

The chain's CDR3 is CAISEPTRSEQYF. The CDR3 DNA follows: TGTGCCATCAGTGAGCCCACTAGATCCGAGCAGTACTTC. This chain uses TRBV10-3 with TRBJ2-7; D possibly corresponds to TRBD2 (5 bases). V shed 2 bases and J shed 6 bases, with 11 bases lying between them. Germline V gene data show CDR1 as ENHRY and CDR2 as SYGVKD. The CDR3 is 13 residues long.

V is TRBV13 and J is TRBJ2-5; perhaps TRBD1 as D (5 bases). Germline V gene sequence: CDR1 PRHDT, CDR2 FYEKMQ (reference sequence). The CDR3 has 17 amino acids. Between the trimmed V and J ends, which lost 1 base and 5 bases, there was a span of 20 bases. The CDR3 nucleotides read TGTGCCAGCAGCTTAGATCGGGCAGGGAATGATAGGGAGACCCAGTACTTC. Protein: CASSLDRAGNDRETQYF.

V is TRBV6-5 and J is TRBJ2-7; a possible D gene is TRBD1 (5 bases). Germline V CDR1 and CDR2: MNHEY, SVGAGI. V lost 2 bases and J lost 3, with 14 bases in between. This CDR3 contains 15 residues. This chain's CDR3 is CASSYLARGIYEQYF. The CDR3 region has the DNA TGTGCCAGCAGTTACCTGGCAAGGGGCATCTACGAGCAGTACTTC.

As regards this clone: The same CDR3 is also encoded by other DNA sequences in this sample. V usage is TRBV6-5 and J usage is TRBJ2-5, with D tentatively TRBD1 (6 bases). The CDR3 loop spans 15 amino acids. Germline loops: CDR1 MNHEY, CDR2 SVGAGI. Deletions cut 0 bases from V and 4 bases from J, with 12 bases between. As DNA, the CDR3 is TGTGCCAGCAGTTACTCTGGGGGCTTGACAGAGACCCAGTACTTC. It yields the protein CASSYSGGLTETQYF.

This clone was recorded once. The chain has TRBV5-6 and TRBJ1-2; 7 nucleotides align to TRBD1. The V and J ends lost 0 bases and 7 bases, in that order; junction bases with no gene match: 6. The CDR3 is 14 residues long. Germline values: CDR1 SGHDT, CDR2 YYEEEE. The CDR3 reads CASSLAGGSSGYTF. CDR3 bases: TGTGCCAGCAGCTTGGCAGGGGGGAGCTCTGGCTACACCTTC.

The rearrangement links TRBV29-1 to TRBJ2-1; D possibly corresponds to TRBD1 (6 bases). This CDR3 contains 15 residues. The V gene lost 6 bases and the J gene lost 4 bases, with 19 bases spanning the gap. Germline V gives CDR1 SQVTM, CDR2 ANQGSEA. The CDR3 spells CSVGTTGTPYNEQFF. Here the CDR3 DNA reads TGCAGCGTCGGAACGACCGGGACACCATACAATGAGCAGTTCTTC.

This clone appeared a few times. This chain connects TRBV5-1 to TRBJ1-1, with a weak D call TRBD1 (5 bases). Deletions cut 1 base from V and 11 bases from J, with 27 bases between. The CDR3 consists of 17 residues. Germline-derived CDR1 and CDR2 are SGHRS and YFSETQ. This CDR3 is CASSLSDTGGGLGTAFF. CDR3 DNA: TGCGCCAGCAGCTTGTCGGACACTGGGGGGGGTCTGGGCACCGCTTTCTTT.

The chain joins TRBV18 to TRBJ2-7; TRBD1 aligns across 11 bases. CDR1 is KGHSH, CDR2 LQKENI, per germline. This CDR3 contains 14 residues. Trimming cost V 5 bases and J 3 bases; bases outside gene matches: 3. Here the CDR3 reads CASSSGTGGYEQYF. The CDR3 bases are TGTGCCAGCTCATCCGGGACAGGGGGCTACGAGCAGTACTTC.

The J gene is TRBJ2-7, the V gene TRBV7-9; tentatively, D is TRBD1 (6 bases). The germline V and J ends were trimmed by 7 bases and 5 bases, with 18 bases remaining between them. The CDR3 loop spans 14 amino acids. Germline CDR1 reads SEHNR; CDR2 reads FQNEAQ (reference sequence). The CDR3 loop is CASNSDRIGDEQYF. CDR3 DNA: TGTGCCAGCAACTCCGACAGGATAGGTGACGAGCAGTACTTC. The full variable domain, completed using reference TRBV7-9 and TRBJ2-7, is DTGVSQNPRHKITKRGQNVTFRCDPISEHNRLYWYRQTLGQGPEFLTYFQNEAQLEKSRLLSDRFSAERPKGSFSTLEIQRTEQGDSAMYLCASNSDRIGDEQYFGPGTRLTVT.

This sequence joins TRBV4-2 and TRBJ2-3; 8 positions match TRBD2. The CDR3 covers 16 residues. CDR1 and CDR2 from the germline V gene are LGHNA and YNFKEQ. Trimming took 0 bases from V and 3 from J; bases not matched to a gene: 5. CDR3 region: CASSQDGSGSTDTQYF. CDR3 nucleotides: TGTGCCAGCAGCCAAGATGGGAGCGGGAGTACAGATACGCAGTATTTT.

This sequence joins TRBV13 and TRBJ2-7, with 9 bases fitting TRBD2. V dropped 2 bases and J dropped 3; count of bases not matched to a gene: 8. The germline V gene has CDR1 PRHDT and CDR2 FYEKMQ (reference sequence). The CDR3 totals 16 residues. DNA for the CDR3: TGTGCCAGCAGCTTATTCGGGGCGGGAGGGAGCTACGAGCAGTACTTC. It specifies CASSLFGAGGSYEQYF. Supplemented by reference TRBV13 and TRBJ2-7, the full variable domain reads AAGVIQSPRHLIKEKRETATLKCYPIPRHDTVYWYQQGPGQDPQFLISFYEKMQSDKGSIPDRFSAQQFSDYHSELNMSSLELGDSALYFCASSLFGAGGSYEQYFGPGTRLTVT.

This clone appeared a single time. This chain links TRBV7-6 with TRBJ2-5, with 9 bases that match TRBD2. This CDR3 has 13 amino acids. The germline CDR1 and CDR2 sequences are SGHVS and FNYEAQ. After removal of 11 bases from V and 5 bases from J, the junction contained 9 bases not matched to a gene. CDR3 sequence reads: CAVTSGGFETQYF. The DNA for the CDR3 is TGTGCCGTGACCAGCGGGGGGTTCGAGACCCAGTACTTC.

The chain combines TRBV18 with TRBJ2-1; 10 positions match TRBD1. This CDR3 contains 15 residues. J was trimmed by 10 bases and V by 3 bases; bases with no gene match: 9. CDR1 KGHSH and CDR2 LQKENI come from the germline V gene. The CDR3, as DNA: TGTGCCAGCTCACCGCCGGGACAGGGGACCGGAGAGCAGTTCTTC. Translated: CASSPPGQGTGEQFF.

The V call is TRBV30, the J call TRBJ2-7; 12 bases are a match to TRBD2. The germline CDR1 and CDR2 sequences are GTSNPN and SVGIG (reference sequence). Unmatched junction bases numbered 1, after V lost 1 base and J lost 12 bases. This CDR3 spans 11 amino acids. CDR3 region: CAWSGTSGMYF. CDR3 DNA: TGTGCCTGGAGTGGGACTAGCGGGATGTACTTC.

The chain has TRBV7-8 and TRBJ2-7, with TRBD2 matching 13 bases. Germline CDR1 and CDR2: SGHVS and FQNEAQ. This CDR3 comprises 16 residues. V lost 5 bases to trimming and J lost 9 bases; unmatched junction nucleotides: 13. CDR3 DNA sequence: TGTGCCAGCAGCCAGAGGGGACTAGCGGGACAGGAGGGGCAGTACTTC. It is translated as CASSQRGLAGQEGQYF.

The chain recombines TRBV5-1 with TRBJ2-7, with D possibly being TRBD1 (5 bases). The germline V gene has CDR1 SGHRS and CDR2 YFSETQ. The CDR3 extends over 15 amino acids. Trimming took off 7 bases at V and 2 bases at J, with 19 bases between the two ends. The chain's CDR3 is CASALQAGNPYEQYF. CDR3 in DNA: TGCGCCAGCGCCCTACAAGCAGGGAATCCCTACGAGCAGTACTTC.

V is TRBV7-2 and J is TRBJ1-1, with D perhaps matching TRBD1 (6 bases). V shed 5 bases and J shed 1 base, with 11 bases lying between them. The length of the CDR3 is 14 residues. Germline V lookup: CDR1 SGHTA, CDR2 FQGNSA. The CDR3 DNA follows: TGTGCCAGCAGCATACAGGGCGGGAACACTGAAGCTTTCTTT. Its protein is CASSIQGGNTEAFF.

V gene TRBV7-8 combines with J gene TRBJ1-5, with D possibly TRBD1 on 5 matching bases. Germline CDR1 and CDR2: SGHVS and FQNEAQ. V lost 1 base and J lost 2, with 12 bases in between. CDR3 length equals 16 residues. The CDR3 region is CASSLDRGRGNQPQHF. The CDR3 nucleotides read TGTGCCAGCAGCTTAGATAGGGGTAGGGGCAATCAGCCCCAGCATTTT.

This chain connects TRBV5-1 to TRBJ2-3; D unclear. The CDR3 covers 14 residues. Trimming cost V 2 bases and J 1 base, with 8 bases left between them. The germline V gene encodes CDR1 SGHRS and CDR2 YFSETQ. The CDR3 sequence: CASSFQFRTDTQYF. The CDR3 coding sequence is TGCGCCAGCAGCTTCCAATTTCGCACAGATACGCAGTATTTT.

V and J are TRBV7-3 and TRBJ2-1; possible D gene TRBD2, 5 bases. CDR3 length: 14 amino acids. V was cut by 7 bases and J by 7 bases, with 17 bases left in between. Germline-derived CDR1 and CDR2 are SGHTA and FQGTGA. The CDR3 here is CASKKSASRNEQFF. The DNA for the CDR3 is TGTGCCAGCAAAAAGTCTGCTAGCCGGAATGAGCAGTTCTTC.

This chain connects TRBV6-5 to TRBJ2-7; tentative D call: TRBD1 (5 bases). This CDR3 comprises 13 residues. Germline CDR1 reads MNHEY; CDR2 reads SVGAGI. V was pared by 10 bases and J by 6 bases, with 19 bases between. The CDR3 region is CATQGDWGGEQYF. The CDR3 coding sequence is TGTGCCACTCAAGGGGATTGGGGCGGCGAGCAGTACTTC.

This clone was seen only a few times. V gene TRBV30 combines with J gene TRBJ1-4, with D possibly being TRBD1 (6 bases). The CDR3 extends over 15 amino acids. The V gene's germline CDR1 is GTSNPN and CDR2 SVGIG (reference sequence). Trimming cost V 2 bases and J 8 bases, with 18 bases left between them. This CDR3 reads CAWSSHIGGGEKLFF. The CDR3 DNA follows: TGTGCCTGGAGTTCACACATAGGGGGTGGGGAAAAACTGTTTTTT.

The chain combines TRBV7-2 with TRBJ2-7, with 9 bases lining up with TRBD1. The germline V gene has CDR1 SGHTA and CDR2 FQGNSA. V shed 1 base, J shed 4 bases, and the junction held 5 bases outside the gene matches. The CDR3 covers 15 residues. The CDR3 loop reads CASSLGGTGRYEQYF. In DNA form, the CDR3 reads TGTGCCAGCAGCTTAGGGGGGACAGGGAGGTACGAGCAGTACTTC.

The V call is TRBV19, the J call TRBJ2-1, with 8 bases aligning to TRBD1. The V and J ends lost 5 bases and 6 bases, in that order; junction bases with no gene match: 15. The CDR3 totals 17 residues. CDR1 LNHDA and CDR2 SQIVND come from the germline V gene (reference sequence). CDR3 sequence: CASSSLDRARTLNEQFF. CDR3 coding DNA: TGTGCCAGTAGTTCTTTGGACAGGGCGAGGACTCTCAATGAGCAGTTCTTC.

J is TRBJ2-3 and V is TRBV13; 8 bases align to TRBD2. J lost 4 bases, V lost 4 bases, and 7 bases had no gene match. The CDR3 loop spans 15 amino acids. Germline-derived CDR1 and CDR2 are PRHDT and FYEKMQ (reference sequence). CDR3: CASSSGGGGADTQYF. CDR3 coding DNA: TGTGCCAGCAGCTCGGGGGGGGGAGGAGCAGATACGCAGTATTTT.